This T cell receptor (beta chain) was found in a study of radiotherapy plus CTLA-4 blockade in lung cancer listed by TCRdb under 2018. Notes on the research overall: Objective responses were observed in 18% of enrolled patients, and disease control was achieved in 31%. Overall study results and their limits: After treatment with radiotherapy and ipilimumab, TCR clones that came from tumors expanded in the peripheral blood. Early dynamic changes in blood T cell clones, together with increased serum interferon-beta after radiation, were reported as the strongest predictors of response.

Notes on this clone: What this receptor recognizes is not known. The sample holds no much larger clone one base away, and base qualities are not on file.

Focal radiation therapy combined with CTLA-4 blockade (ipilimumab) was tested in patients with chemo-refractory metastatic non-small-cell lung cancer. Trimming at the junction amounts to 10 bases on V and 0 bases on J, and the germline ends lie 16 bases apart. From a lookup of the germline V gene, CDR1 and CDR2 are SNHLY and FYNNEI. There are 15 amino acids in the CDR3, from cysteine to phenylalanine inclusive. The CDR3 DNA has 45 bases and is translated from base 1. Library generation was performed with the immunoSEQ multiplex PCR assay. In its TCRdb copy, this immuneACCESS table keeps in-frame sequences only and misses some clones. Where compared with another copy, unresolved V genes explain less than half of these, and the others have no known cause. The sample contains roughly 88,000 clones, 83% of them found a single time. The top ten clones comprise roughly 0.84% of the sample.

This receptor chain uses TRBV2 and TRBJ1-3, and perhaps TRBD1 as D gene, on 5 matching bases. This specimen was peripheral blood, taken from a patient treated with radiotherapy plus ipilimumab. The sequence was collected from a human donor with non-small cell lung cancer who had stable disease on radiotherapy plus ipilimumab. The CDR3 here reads CATPGRGSSGNTIYF. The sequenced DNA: TGTGCCACCCCTGGTAGGGGAAGCTCTGGAAACACCATATATTTT.